This T cell receptor (beta chain) emerged from a study of blood T cells in healthy people across ages (dated by TCRdb to about 2015). Notes on the research overall: In model experiments, template switching captured roughly one uniquely barcoded TCR beta cDNA molecule for every two T cells. Age-related changes in TCR beta repertoire diversity were measured in the study by deep sequencing normalized with unique cDNA molecular identifiers. Donors were grouped into four age groups: young (average roughly 15 years), middle-aged (about 40), aged (around 60) and long-lived (about 82). To avoid experimental bias, donors of different ages were randomly spread across the sequencing lanes. Using the same blood draw, the study looked at two additional independent replicas of 1 million unique cDNA reads for two donors, one aged 18 to 30 and the other aged 80 or older.

The library was made by 5' RACE. Sequencing was carried out with an Illumina HiSeq 2500. A second PCR of about 6 to 12 cycles was performed with a sample-barcoded 5' primer and a J-beta primer mix. A template-switch 5' adaptor carrying 12 random nucleotides introduced a unique molecular identifier onto each TCR beta cDNA molecule. Each sample yielded at least 2.5 million CDR3-containing paired-end reads. The Mint cDNA synthesis kit, primed by a TRBC-specific oligonucleotide, was used to synthesize first-strand cDNA from all RNA. Following uracil-DNA glycosylase treatment, a first 18-cycle PCR with universal primers M1SS and BC2_uni_R was performed on all cDNA. As for the authors' bioinformatics: Each sample was normalized by randomly selecting 1 million high-quality reads, each carrying a distinct molecular identifier. Instead of being binned into consensus sequences, reads that shared molecular identifiers were thrown out. MiTCR, set to a Q25 quality threshold and the strictest error-elimination algorithm, was used for CDR3 identification, clonotype clustering and error correction. A nonparametric unseen species model using Euler transformation provided a lower-bound estimate of total TCR beta diversity. The public reads were reanalyzed by TCRdb: fastp trimming at Q25, MiXCR alignment, in-frame beta chains only. Here each entry gathers all rows of one CDR3 protein and keeps the most common genes and DNA. For this entry, the V and J calls and clone size follow TCRdb and not the study's own pipeline. The sample table contains hundreds of thousands of distinct CDR3 sequences; only one count was recorded for about 30% of them. The ten largest clonotypes hold roughly 15% of the sample.

The CDR3 runs 14 residues from the cysteine to the phenylalanine. Only the CDR3 DNA is retained, 42 bases long and in frame from the first base. V was cut back by 5 bases and J by 4 bases, leaving a gap of 11 bases between them. This clonotype was picked up many times. The antigen this receptor binds is unknown. Base qualities were left out, and no much larger clone turns up one base away. What the study reported, not specific to this receptor: Because profiling used bulk unsorted PBMCs, naive and antigen-experienced compartments could not be compared conclusively. Compared with the aged group, the long-lived group had more naive CD4+ T cells, fewer expanded clones and increased TCR diversity, a pattern suggesting age selection. Estimates of total diversity from one million sequenced T cells were regarded as lower bounds and underestimates. The CMV infection status of donors was not known, potentially confounding age-related changes in expanded clonotypes. A strong correlation was found between observed TCR beta diversity and the percentage of naive T cells measured by flow cytometry. Observed TCR beta diversity per million T cells fell roughly linearly with age, and a significant reduction was already apparent by age around 40.

The donors were under 40 Caucasian individuals from Russia, aged roughly 6 to 100 years, who were systemically healthy. About 9.8 milliliters of peripheral blood were drawn from each donor into EDTA-treated Vacutainer tubes. Ficoll-Paque density-gradient centrifugation was used to isolate PBMCs, with at least 7 million per sample. Trizol reagent was used to extract total RNA from PBMCs, with at least 5 micrograms per sample. For every donor, flow cytometry on a PBMC aliquot measured the percentage of naive CD45RAhigh/CD27high T cells. Here the chain combines TRBV12-3 or TRBV12-4 and TRBJ2-2, with TRBD1 tentatively as D gene (6 bases match). The sample comprised blood. The TCR sequence derives from an elderly woman in good health. Donor details come from another sample of the same person, matched by shared clones. The CDR3 protein is CASSLQGTTGELFF. The bases are TGTGCCAGCAGTCTACAGGGTACCACCGGGGAGCTGTTTTTT.